This T cell receptor (beta chain) is from a study of blood T cell repertoires in COVID-19. Study-level background: Donors in the United States, Italy and Spain gave samples during acute or convalescent COVID-19. In each case, the material was cDNA or gDNA derived from T cells, B-cell-depleted T cells, or PBMCs.

This clone showed up just once. Sequencing used immunoSEQ multiplex PCR; TCRdb keeps in-frame clones, though not all of them. This sample has about 340,000 clones, with around four fifths found just once. V was pared by 4 bases and J by 3 bases, with 2 bases of the junction left unmatched. This CDR3 region has 14 residues. Germline V gene data show CDR1 as SGHVS and CDR2 as FQNEAQ. The receptor comes from a man younger than 40 with active or convalescent COVID-19. Sequenced sample: peripheral blood. This rearrangement joins TRBV7-8 to TRBJ2-7; TRBD2 aligns across 11 bases. As DNA, the CDR3 is TGTGCCAGCAGCTGGGGACTAGCGGACTACGAGCAGTACTTC. This codes for CASSWGLADYEQYF.